A selection of T cell receptor beta chains follows, all from one sample in a study of blood T cell repertoires in COVID-19. This table comes from immunoSEQ multiplex PCR, and its TCRdb copy is limited to in-frame clones, with some not included. Here the sample spans about 10,000 clones, roughly nine tenths being singletons. The specimen sequenced was peripheral blood. The receptors stem from a human donor in a cohort sampled during active COVID-19. The CDR3 runs from the conserved cysteine through the conserved F or W. The order of the fields is clone size, J gene, D gene, V gene, CDR3 DNA, CDR3 protein. D genes are given only for firm matches. Clone size appears in some rows only: once, few, many, or a class for an expanded clone.

size: once
J: TRBJ1-1
D: .
V: TRBV25-1
DNA: TGTGTCAGCAGTGAAGGACAGTACTGGGACGCGACTGAAGCTTTCTTT
CDR3: CVSSEGQYWDATEAFF

size: .
J: TRBJ2-1
D: TRBD2
V: TRBV6-2/TRBV6-3
DNA: TGTGCCAGCAGTTCTCCCTTTTGGGGGGGGGCCTACAATGAGCAGTTCTTC
CDR3: CASSSPFWGGAYNEQFF

size: .
J: TRBJ1-1
D: TRBD1
V: TRBV6-6
DNA: TGTGCCAGCAGAACTACCCAGGGGGCCGACACTGAAGCTTTCTTT
CDR3: CASRTTQGADTEAFF

size: .
J: TRBJ2-7
D: TRBD1
V: TRBV27
DNA: TGTGCCAGCAGTACTTGGACAGGCGGCCGGGACGAGCAGTACTTC
CDR3: CASSTWTGGRDEQYF

size: .
J: TRBJ1-1
D: .
V: TRBV5-1
DNA: TGCGCCAGCAGCTTGAAGGAGGGATACACTGAAGCTTTCTTT
CDR3: CASSLKEGYTEAFF

size: .
J: TRBJ2-5
D: .
V: TRBV5-1
DNA: TGCGCCAGCGGACCCGGGACACCTCTCGGGACCCAGTACTTC
CDR3: CASGPGTPLGTQYF

size: .
J: TRBJ2-2
D: .
V: TRBV19
DNA: TGTGCCAGTACTGACAGATCCCAGGGAACCGGGGAGCTGTTTTTT
CDR3: CASTDRSQGTGELFF

size: once
J: TRBJ1-4
D: .
V: TRBV19
DNA: TGTGCCAGTAGTACCACAGGGATTAATGAAAAACTGTTTTTT
CDR3: CASSTTGINEKLFF

size: .
J: TRBJ1-2
D: TRBD1
V: TRBV29-1
DNA: TGCAGCGTTGGACAGGGTGGAGGCTATGGCTACACCTTC
CDR3: CSVGQGGGYGYTF

size: .
J: TRBJ2-3
D: .
V: TRBV7-9
DNA: TGTGCCAGCAGACGACCAGGACTCAGCACAGATACGCAGTATTTT
CDR3: CASRRPGLSTDTQYF

size: .
J: TRBJ1-6
D: .
V: TRBV2
DNA: TGTGCCAGCAGTGAGCAAGGGAGTAGGTCACCCCTCCACTTT
CDR3: CASSEQGSRSPLHF

size: .
J: TRBJ2-7
D: TRBD2
V: TRBV7-2
DNA: TGTGCCAGCAGCTCCACGGGGGGACCCTACGAGCAGTACTTC
CDR3: CASSSTGGPYEQYF

size: .
J: TRBJ1-1
D: .
V: TRBV4-1
DNA: TGCGCCAGCAGCCCGGAGGGGTGGACTGAAGCTTTCTTT
CDR3: CASSPEGWTEAFF

size: .
J: TRBJ1-3
D: TRBD1
V: TRBV18
DNA: TGTGCCAGCTCACCTGAGACAGGGGTCGGAAACACCATATATTTT
CDR3: CASSPETGVGNTIYF

size: .
J: TRBJ2-7
D: TRBD1
V: TRBV5-6
DNA: TGTGCCAGCAGTCAAAGACAGGGGGGCTTCTACGAGCAGTACTTC
CDR3: CASSQRQGGFYEQYF

size: .
J: TRBJ1-2
D: TRBD1
V: TRBV27
DNA: TGTGCCAGCAGTTTAGGGACAGGGAGGTATGGCTACACCTTC
CDR3: CASSLGTGRYGYTF

size: .
J: TRBJ2-7
D: .
V: TRBV7-3
DNA: TGTGCCAGCAGCTTAAAGCCAGGGTCGGAGGAGCAGTACTTC
CDR3: CASSLKPGSEEQYF

size: .
J: TRBJ2-3
D: TRBD2
V: TRBV12-3/TRBV12-4
DNA: TGTGCCAGCAGGGGCGGGGGGTCAGATACGCAGTATTTT
CDR3: CASRGGGSDTQYF

size: .
J: TRBJ2-5
D: .
V: TRBV4-2
DNA: TGTGCCAGCAGCCAAGGGTCGAAGCCCCCAGAGACCCAGTACTTC
CDR3: CASSQGSKPPETQYF

size: .
J: TRBJ1-6
D: .
V: TRBV5-4
DNA: TGTGCCAGCAGCTTATTGGGCGACAGGCTAAATTCACCCCTCCACTTT
CDR3: CASSLLGDRLNSPLHF

size: .
J: TRBJ1-6
D: TRBD1
V: TRBV7-9
DNA: TGTGCCAGCAGCCCCGTTGGACAGGGACAGAATTCACCCCTCCACTTT
CDR3: CASSPVGQGQNSPLHF

size: .
J: TRBJ1-5
D: TRBD1
V: TRBV19
DNA: TGTGCCAGCCACAGGGGTCCGTATAGCAATCAGCCCCAGCATTTT
CDR3: CASHRGPYSNQPQHF

size: .
J: TRBJ1-1
D: TRBD1
V: TRBV6-5
DNA: TGTGCCAGCAGATCAATCGGGACAGTCACTGAAGCTTTCTTT
CDR3: CASRSIGTVTEAFF

size: .
J: TRBJ2-1
D: TRBD2
V: TRBV9
DNA: TGTGCCAGCAGCGTAGCACCACTAGCGGGGGGCGACAATGAGCAGTTCTTC
CDR3: CASSVAPLAGGDNEQFF

size: .
J: TRBJ2-6
D: TRBD1
V: TRBV7-3
DNA: TGTGCCAGCAGGCCCGGGACAGCGTTCCAATCTGGGGCCAACGTCCTGACTTTC
CDR3: CASRPGTAFQSGANVLTF

size: .
J: TRBJ1-3
D: .
V: TRBV7-6
DNA: TGTGCCAGCAGCTTGAACCCGAGCTCTGGAAACACCATATATTTT
CDR3: CASSLNPSSGNTIYF

size: .
J: TRBJ2-5
D: TRBD2
V: TRBV5-1
DNA: TGCGCCAGCAGCCCCGGCGGGAGCTCGGAGACCCAGTACTTC
CDR3: CASSPGGSSETQYF

size: .
J: TRBJ1-2
D: TRBD1
V: TRBV7-8
DNA: TGTGCCAGCAGCCCGAGGGACAGAGACGCCTATGGCTACACCTTC
CDR3: CASSPRDRDAYGYTF

size: .
J: TRBJ1-1
D: .
V: TRBV7-9
DNA: TGTGCCAGCAGCTGGGCTCCTGGGAGGAACACTGAAGCTTTCTTT
CDR3: CASSWAPGRNTEAFF

size: .
J: TRBJ1-3
D: TRBD1
V: TRBV2
DNA: TGTGCCAGCCGTTACAGGGGCAAAACAGGAAACACCATATATTTT
CDR3: CASRYRGKTGNTIYF

size: .
J: TRBJ1-4
D: .
V: TRBV6-5
DNA: TGTGCCAGCAAAGACAGACATGCAACTAATGAAAAACTGTTTTTT
CDR3: CASKDRHATNEKLFF

size: .
J: TRBJ2-6
D: .
V: TRBV6-5
DNA: TGTGCCAGCAGTCCACAGGTCTCTGGGGCCAACGTCCTGACTTTC
CDR3: CASSPQVSGANVLTF

size: .
J: TRBJ1-2
D: TRBD1
V: TRBV27
DNA: TGTGCCAGCAGAAAGACACTGGGACAGTCCAGAAGCTACACCTTC
CDR3: CASRKTLGQSRSYTF

size: .
J: TRBJ2-7
D: .
V: TRBV5-1
DNA: TGCGCCAGCAGCTTGGACTCGGGACTCTACATGCTCGGAGGCGAGCAGTACTTC
CDR3: CASSLDSGLYMLGGEQYF

size: .
J: TRBJ1-2
D: TRBD1
V: TRBV6-6
DNA: TGTGCCAGCAGACCGGGACAGGCTCAATCATATGGCTACACCTTC
CDR3: CASRPGQAQSYGYTF

size: .
J: TRBJ2-3
D: .
V: TRBV19
DNA: TGTGCCAGTACCGCCGCAGGGGCGACAGATACGCAGTATTTT
CDR3: CASTAAGATDTQYF

size: .
J: TRBJ1-1
D: TRBD1
V: TRBV12-3/TRBV12-4
DNA: TGTGCCAGCAGTGTGGACAGGGCCCGTGAAGCTTTCTTT
CDR3: CASSVDRAREAFF

size: .
J: TRBJ2-7
D: TRBD1
V: TRBV12-3/TRBV12-4
DNA: TGTGCCAGCAGTCAGGGACAGATCCACGAGCAGTACTTC
CDR3: CASSQGQIHEQYF

size: .
J: TRBJ2-1
D: TRBD2
V: TRBV12-3/TRBV12-4
DNA: TGTGCCAGCAGTTTAATAGGGACTAGCGGGGCGTTCTTC
CDR3: CASSLIGTSGAFF

size: .
J: TRBJ2-1
D: TRBD2
V: TRBV11-2
DNA: TGTGCCAGCAGCCTATTAGCGGGCGAAGGATACAATGAGCAGTTCTTC
CDR3: CASSLLAGEGYNEQFF

size: .
J: TRBJ2-1
D: TRBD2
V: TRBV7-3
DNA: TGTGCCAGCAGCTTAATCGGGGGGGACTCCTACAATGAGCAGTTCTTC
CDR3: CASSLIGGDSYNEQFF

size: .
J: TRBJ1-6
D: .
V: TRBV7-9
DNA: TGTGCCAGCAGCTTGGGGGGACCCCTCCACTTT
CDR3: CASSLGGPLHF

size: .
J: TRBJ2-1
D: .
V: TRBV7-8
DNA: TGTGCCAGCAGCTTATTACGGCTTCCGGGGAATGAGCAGTTCTTC
CDR3: CASSLLRLPGNEQFF

size: .
J: TRBJ2-7
D: TRBD2
V: TRBV11-1
DNA: TGTGCCAGCAGCCCCGCACTAGCGGGGCACGAGCAGTACTTC
CDR3: CASSPALAGHEQYF

size: .
J: TRBJ2-1
D: .
V: TRBV12-3/TRBV12-4
DNA: TGTGCCAGCAGCCCCAGAACCTACAATGAGCAGTTCTTC
CDR3: CASSPRTYNEQFF

size: .
J: TRBJ2-4
D: TRBD1
V: TRBV19
DNA: TGTGCCAGTAGTATCCGGACAGGGGCCTCTTTGTGGAGGACCAAAAACATTCAGTACTTC
CDR3: CASSIRTGASLWRTKNIQYF

size: .
J: TRBJ2-2
D: .
V: TRBV13
DNA: TGTGCCAGCAGCTCAATAGACTATTCGGGGGAGCTGTTTTTT
CDR3: CASSSIDYSGELFF

size: .
J: TRBJ1-6
D: TRBD1
V: TRBV6-5
DNA: TGTGCCAGCAGTTACTCGAGACAGGGGTCACCCCTCCACTTT
CDR3: CASSYSRQGSPLHF

size: .
J: TRBJ2-1
D: TRBD1
V: TRBV4-1
DNA: TGCGCCAGCAGACTAACGGACAGGGGACCAAACAATGAGCAGTTCTTC
CDR3: CASRLTDRGPNNEQFF